This TCR beta chain is drawn from a study of blood T cell repertoires in COVID-19. Data came from immunoSEQ multiplex PCR; TCRdb stores just in-frame clones and leaves some out. The data contain fewer than 200,000 clones, roughly three quarters of them seen just once; the ten biggest clones take up more than 6.5%. The CDR3 loop spans 14 amino acids. Germline-derived CDR1 and CDR2 are LNHDA and SQIVND (reference sequence). Unmatched junction bases numbered 9, after V lost 5 bases and J lost 10 bases. Sequenced material: peripheral blood. The chain uses TRBV19 and TRBJ2-1, with 9 bases fitting TRBD2. This receptor was obtained from a woman aged 50 to 60 with active or convalescent COVID-19. The CDR3 region is CASSRTPTSGEQFF. The CDR3 bases are TGTGCCAGTAGTCGTACTCCTACTAGCGGGGAGCAGTTCTTC.